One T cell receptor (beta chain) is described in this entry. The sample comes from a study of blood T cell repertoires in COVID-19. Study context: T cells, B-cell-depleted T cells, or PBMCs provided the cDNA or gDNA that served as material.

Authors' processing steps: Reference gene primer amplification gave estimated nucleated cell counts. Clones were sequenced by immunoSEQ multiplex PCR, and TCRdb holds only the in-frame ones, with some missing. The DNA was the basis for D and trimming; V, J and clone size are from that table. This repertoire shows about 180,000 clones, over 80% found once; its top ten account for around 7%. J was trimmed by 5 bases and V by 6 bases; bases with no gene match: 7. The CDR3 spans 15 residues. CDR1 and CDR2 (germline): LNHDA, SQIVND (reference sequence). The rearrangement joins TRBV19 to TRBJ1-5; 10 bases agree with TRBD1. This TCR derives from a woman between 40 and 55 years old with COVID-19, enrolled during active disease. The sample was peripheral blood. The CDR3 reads CASSGRQGAYQPQHF. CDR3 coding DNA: TGTGCCAGTAGCGGAAGACAGGGGGCCTATCAGCCCCAGCATTTT.